This T cell receptor (beta chain) originates from a study of cytomegalovirus exposure and HLA in healthy donors. 60 Vbeta and 13 Jbeta primers were used in PCR. Authors' methods: A later analysis tallied 75 million to 80 million unique TCR beta chains, 10 million to 12 million of them shared. The table came from immunoSEQ multiplex PCR; TCRdb's copy has only in-frame clones and leaves some out. V, J and clone size derive from that table, while D and trimming were established from the DNA sequence. The sample yields around 70,000 clones, roughly 80% seen once. Despite likely unrecorded immune exposures, the donors were nominally healthy at the time of sampling. This TCR derives from a girl aged 10 to 17 in good health and CMV-seropositive. The sample taken for sequencing was PBMCs.

The CDR3 reads CSVGQVLGGELFF. DNA of the CDR3: TGCAGCGTCGGTCAGGTCTTGGGCGGGGAGCTGTTTTTT. The chain joins TRBV29-1 to TRBJ2-2; D is ambiguous. Per germline, CDR1 SQVTM and CDR2 ANQGSEA. CDR3 size: 13 residues. Trimming left V 6 bases short and J 7 bases short, with 15 bases between.